These 32 T cell receptor beta chains were all obtained from the same sample, sequenced in a study of CD8+CD57+ T cells in acquired aplastic anemia. CDR3 and TCR beta VDJ profiling relied on genomic DNA as the template. TCRdb used MiXCR to reprocess the reads, holding one entry per CDR3 protein. There are some 190,000 distinct CDR3 sequences in the sample; around 45% occur only once, and under 3.5% lies in the top ten. The specimen was sorted CD4+, CD8+, or CD8+CD57+ T cells (not recorded which) from PBMCs. The receptors shown here come from a human donor in good health.

This clonotype has more than one count but fewer than ten. V is TRBV10-3 and J is TRBJ2-7; the D gene is possibly TRBD2 (5 bases). The V gene lost 0 bases and the J gene lost 6 bases, with 15 bases spanning the gap. Looked up from germline, CDR1 is ENHRY and CDR2 is SYGVKD. The CDR3 totals 15 residues. The CDR3 region has the DNA TGTGCCATCAGTGAGTCGACGTTGCGGGTCGGCGAGCAGTACTTC. Amino acids: CAISESTLRVGEQYF.

The chain joins TRBV20-1 to TRBJ1-4; 10 bases align to TRBD1. This CDR3 has 15 residues. The germline CDR1 and CDR2 sequences are DFQATT and SNEGSKA (reference sequence). V gave up 4 bases and J gave up 7 bases; unmatched junction bases: 9. CDR3 sequence reads: CSANLMRDRGEKLFF. Here the CDR3 DNA reads TGCAGTGCTAACCTGATGAGGGACAGGGGTGAAAAACTGTTTTTT.

This clonotype was seen at least ten times. The chain carries TRBV5-1 and TRBJ2-1, with 10 bases identical to TRBD2. V was clipped by 10 bases and J by 7 bases; unmatched bases: 11. The CDR3 loop spans 14 amino acids. Germline CDR1 SGHRS, CDR2 YFSETQ. This CDR3 reads CASQWLAGVNEQFF. The CDR3 coding sequence is TGCGCCTCCCAGTGGCTAGCGGGAGTTAATGAGCAGTTCTTC.

This chain links TRBV5-1 with TRBJ2-5; TRBD1 agrees at 8 bases. The germline gives CDR1 SGHRS, CDR2 YFSETQ. This CDR3 is 17 amino acids long. The V segment lost 0 bases and the J segment 0 bases; nucleotides outside the gene matches: 7. The CDR3 DNA reads TGCGCCAGCAGCTTGGGGACAGGGTTCCACGACCAAGAGACCCAGTACTTC. Amino acid sequence: CASSLGTGFHDQETQYF.

Comment on this clonotype: With a much larger clone just one base away, this may be a read error. The chain employs TRBV4-3 and TRBJ2-1, with 8 bases aligning to TRBD2. CDR3 length equals 13 residues. In germline, CDR1 is LGHNA, CDR2 YSLEER. In nucleotides, the CDR3 is TGCGCCAGCAGCCATCAAGCGGGAGATGAGCGGTTCTTC. Protein: CASSHQAGDERFF.

This chain uses TRBV19 with TRBJ1-1; D call uncertain. Germline CDR1 LNHDA, CDR2 SQIVND (reference sequence). Trimming took 6 bases from V and 5 from J, leaving 7 bases between them. The CDR3 loop spans 11 amino acids. CDR3 coding DNA: TGTGCCAGTAGCAGATGGACTGAAGCTTTCTTT. The encoded protein is CASSRWTEAFF. The full variable domain, completed using reference TRBV19 and TRBJ1-1, is DGGITQSPKYLFRKEGQNVTLSCEQNLNHDAMYWYRQDPGQGLRLIYYSQIVNDFQKGDIAEGYSVSREKKESFPLTVTSAQKNPTAFYLCASSRWTEAFFGQGTRLTVV.

This sequence joins TRBV10-3 and TRBJ2-3; D tentatively fits TRBD1 or TRBD2 (5 bases each). The V end was cut by 7 bases, the J end by 4 bases, with 9 bases between. Looked up from germline, CDR1 is ENHRY and CDR2 is SYGVKD. The CDR3 runs to 12 residues. In nucleotides, the CDR3 is TGTGCCATCAATGGGGACGCAGATACGCAGTATTTT. This sequence encodes CAINGDADTQYF.

A word on this clonotype: Germline is not matched at one junction end, which may reflect a read error. The chain employs TRBV19 and TRBJ1-3; D is possibly TRBD1 (5 bases). Germline lookup yields CDR1 LNHDA and CDR2 SQIVND (reference sequence). This CDR3 has 11 amino acids. CDR3 protein: CASSTGSTICF. Here the CDR3 DNA reads TGTGCCAGTAGTACAGGGAGCACCATATGTTTT.

This rearrangement joins TRBV27 to TRBJ2-7, with TRBD2 identical over 9 bases. Trimming cost V 5 bases and J 3 bases; bases outside gene matches: 5. Per the germline V gene, CDR1 is MNHEY and CDR2 is SMNVEV (reference sequence). CDR3 length: 14 residues. CDR3 sequence: CASSLTSGRYEQYF. Here the CDR3 DNA reads TGTGCCAGCAGTCTGACTAGCGGCCGCTACGAGCAGTACTTC.

This clonotype was recorded a few times. The chain combines TRBV28 with TRBJ2-7, with 8 bases matching TRBD1. CDR1 is MDHEN and CDR2 is SYDVKM in the germline V gene. CDR3 length: 13 residues. Trimming removed 5 bases from V and 11 bases from J; junction bases left unmatched: 11. CDR3 DNA: TGTGCCAGCAGTCGCCCGGGGACAGGAGGGGAGTACTTC. This encodes CASSRPGTGGEYF.

This chain connects TRBV5-1 to TRBJ2-5; D may be TRBD1 (5 bases). The CDR3 is made up of 12 amino acids. The germline gives CDR1 SGHRS, CDR2 YFSETQ. V was clipped by 5 bases and J by 2 bases, with 7 bases between them. CDR3 coding DNA: TGCGCCAGCAGGCAGGGACAAGAGACCCAGTACTTC. It codes for CASRQGQETQYF.

The rearrangement joins TRBV7-2 to TRBJ1-3; D gene uncertain. V dropped 8 bases and J dropped 1 base, with 9 bases sitting between them. This CDR3 has 13 residues. Germline V CDR1 and CDR2: SGHTA, FQGNSA. The chain's CDR3 is CASGRPSGNTIYF. The CDR3, as DNA: TGTGCCAGCGGGAGGCCTTCTGGAAACACCATATATTTT.

This clonotype has at least ten counts. The chain's CDR3 is CSAKGSGRETQYF. The CDR3 DNA reads as TGCAGTGCGAAGGGTAGCGGGAGAGAGACCCAGTACTTC. The rearrangement links TRBV20-1 to TRBJ2-5, with 9 nucleotides matching TRBD2. The CDR3 contains 13 residues. Germline V CDR1 and CDR2: DFQATT, SNEGSKA (reference sequence). Trimming at V came to 6 bases and at J to 4 bases, leaving 6 bases not matched to a gene.

This chain connects TRBV5-1 to TRBJ1-1; possible D gene TRBD1, 5 bases. The ends were cut back, 5 bases at V and 0 bases at J, with 11 bases in the middle. The germline V gene encodes CDR1 SGHRS and CDR2 YFSETQ. This CDR3 has 14 amino acids. CDR3 DNA: TGCGCCAGCAGTACAGGCGAAATGAACACTGAAGCTTTCTTT. Amino acid sequence: CASSTGEMNTEAFF.

A note on this clonotype: This may stem from a read error, because a much larger clone lies one nucleotide away. The chain is built from TRBV7-2 and TRBJ1-1; D is perhaps TRBD1 (6 bases). This CDR3 has 14 residues. In germline, CDR1 is SGHTA, CDR2 FQGNSA. V was clipped by 3 bases and J by 8 bases, with 16 bases between them. The chain's CDR3 is CASSLLQGSLEAFF. The CDR3 DNA follows: TGTGCCAGCAGCTTGTTACAGGGATCTTTGGAAGCTTTCTTT.

The chain recombines TRBV25-1 with TRBJ1-4; D possibly corresponds to TRBD1 (5 bases). The CDR3 has 14 residues. V lost 3 bases, J lost 8 bases, and 13 bases lay in between. The germline CDR1 and CDR2 sequences are MGHDK and SYGVNS. CDR3: CASSDGGVGEKLFF. CDR3 coding DNA: TGTGCCAGCAGTGACGGGGGGGTTGGGGAAAAACTGTTTTTT.

This clonotype was seen many times. This chain joins TRBV15 and TRBJ1-1; 9 bases align to TRBD1. V lost 3 bases, J lost 3 bases, and 2 bases stayed unmatched. The CDR3 totals 14 residues. Germline V gives CDR1 LNHNV, CDR2 YYDKDF (reference sequence). The CDR3 DNA reads as TGTGCCACCAGCAGGGACAGGGGAGACACTGAAGCTTTCTTT. Its translation is CATSRDRGDTEAFF.

This sequence joins TRBV11-2 and TRBJ2-7, with TRBD1 identical over 8 bases. Unmatched junction bases numbered 6, after V lost 6 bases and J lost 2 bases. Germline V lookup: CDR1 SGHAT, CDR2 FQNNGV. This CDR3 is 14 amino acids long. CDR3 sequence: CASRPRTGTYEQYF. The CDR3 DNA sequence: TGTGCCAGCAGACCAAGGACAGGGACCTACGAGCAGTACTTC.

A few counts support this clonotype. This may be a read error, as it is one base from a much larger clone. The final CDR3 position lacks the conserved phenylalanine or tryptophan, pointing to a likely read error. This chain uses TRBV20-1 with TRBJ1-6; D is unclear. This CDR3 contains 14 residues. V shed 1 base and J shed 6 bases, with 10 bases lying between them. Per the germline V gene, CDR1 is DFQATT and CDR2 is SNEGSKA (reference sequence). This CDR3 reads CSARAGSGNSPLHL. CDR3 DNA: TGCAGTGCTAGAGCGGGAAGTGGTAATTCACCCCTCCACCTT.

This clonotype has ten or more counts. This chain joins TRBV24-1 and TRBJ1-2; TRBD1 agrees at 7 bases. The ends lost 3 bases at V and 3 bases at J; junction bases unmatched: 9. From germline, CDR1 is KGHDR and CDR2 SFDVKD. The CDR3 consists of 16 residues. CDR3 sequence reads: CATSDSVGRGDYGYTF. The CDR3 DNA sequence: TGTGCCACCAGTGATAGTGTTGGCAGGGGGGACTATGGCTACACCTTC.

This clonotype was picked up many times. Compared with germline, one end of the junction differs, possibly owing to a read error. The J gene is TRBJ2-7, the V gene TRBV6-5; D call uncertain. This CDR3 has 13 residues. Germline V gene lookup returns CDR1 MNHEY and CDR2 SVGAGI. CDR3 amino acids: CSSSFTRSYEQYF. The CDR3 region has the DNA TGTTCCAGCAGTTTTACCCGCTCTTACGAGCAGTACTTC.

This clonotype appeared many times. The rearrangement links TRBV5-1 to TRBJ2-5; 7 nucleotides line up with TRBD1. With 2 bases clipped from V and 1 base from J, the junction kept 11 bases outside the gene matches. Germline CDR1 SGHRS, CDR2 YFSETQ. The CDR3 runs 17 residues. The CDR3 DNA reads as TGCGCCAGCAGCTTAGGGACAGTCACTCTGTCCCAAGAGACCCAGTACTTC. It encodes CASSLGTVTLSQETQYF.

The CDR3: CASSLGGGYTEAFF. CDR3 sequence (DNA): TGTGCCAGCAGTTTAGGGGGCGGGTACACTGAAGCTTTCTTT. The J gene is TRBJ1-1, the V gene TRBV6-5; TRBD1 matches 7 bases. The CDR3 has 14 amino acids. After removal of 4 bases from V and 3 bases from J, the junction contained 5 bases not matched to a gene. Germline CDR1 reads MNHEY; CDR2 reads SVGAGI.

This clonotype appeared once. The chain links TRBV19 to TRBJ1-5, with D possibly TRBD1 on 6 matching bases. Looked up from germline, CDR1 is LNHDA and CDR2 is SQIVND (reference sequence). Trimming shortened V by 2 bases and J by 2 bases, and 13 bases separated the two germline ends. CDR3 length equals 16 residues. The CDR3 DNA is TGTGCCAGTAGTATATCGGGGGGGGCAGGCAATCAGCCCCAGCATTTT. Translated: CASSISGGAGNQPQHF. Drawing the rest from reference TRBV19 and TRBJ1-5, the complete variable domain is DGGITQSPKYLFRKEGQNVTLSCEQNLNHDAMYWYRQDPGQGLRLIYYSQIVNDFQKGDIAEGYSVSREKKESFPLTVTSAQKNPTAFYLCASSISGGAGNQPQHFGDGTRLSIL.

Notes on this clonotype: Relative to the germline gene, one junction end is altered; a read error may explain this. CDR3 sequence reads: CATSRDNSMDSKRVYERYF. CDR3 DNA sequence: TGTGCTACCAGCAGAGACAATAGTATGGACTCCAAAAGGGTCTACGAGCGGTACTTC. The V call is TRBV15, the J call TRBJ2-7, with D perhaps TRBD2 (5 bases). This CDR3 contains 19 residues. Germline CDR1 LNHNV, CDR2 YYDKDF (reference sequence).

The J gene is TRBJ1-2, the V gene TRBV24-1; no definite D call. Germline V gene sequence: CDR1 KGHDR, CDR2 SFDVKD. V was shortened by 2 bases and J by 4 bases, with 10 bases between the two germline ends. This CDR3 comprises 14 residues. The CDR3 region is CATSDSSEAYGYTF. DNA for the CDR3: TGTGCCACCAGTGATTCGTCGGAGGCCTATGGCTACACCTTC.

The genes are TRBV12-3 or TRBV12-4 and TRBJ2-3, with no clear D. The V and J ends lost 6 bases and 2 bases respectively, with 12 bases between them. CDR3 length: 14 amino acids. CDR3 sequence: CASRPRMNTDTQYF. The CDR3 nucleotides are TGTGCCAGCAGGCCCAGAATGAACACAGATACGCAGTATTTT.

This chain uses TRBV6-1 with TRBJ2-1; 8 bases agree with TRBD2. Germline V CDR1 and CDR2: MNHNS, SASEGT. The CDR3 spans 15 residues. Trimming at V came to 4 bases and at J to 2 bases, leaving 4 bases not matched to a gene. For the CDR3, the DNA is TGTGCCAGCAGTGCACATAGCGGGACCTACAATGAGCAGTTCTTC. Protein product: CASSAHSGTYNEQFF.

V usage is TRBV19 and J usage is TRBJ2-7, with 7 nucleotides matching TRBD1. The ends lost 3 bases at V and 0 bases at J; junction bases unmatched: 2. This CDR3 is built from 14 residues. Looked up from germline, CDR1 is LNHDA and CDR2 is SQIVND (reference sequence). The CDR3 protein is CASSIRDSSYEQYF. In nucleotides, the CDR3 is TGTGCCAGTAGTATCCGGGACAGCTCCTACGAGCAGTACTTC.

For the CDR3, the DNA is TGCAGTGCTGTGACAGGATATAGCAATCAGCCCCAGCATTTT. This sequence encodes CSAVTGYSNQPQHF. The V and J genes are TRBV20-1 and TRBJ1-5; D might be TRBD1 (6 bases). V was cut by 5 bases and J by 0 bases, with 11 bases left in between. The CDR3 length is 14 residues. Per germline, CDR1 DFQATT and CDR2 SNEGSKA (reference sequence).

This clonotype was seen more than once but under ten times. The chain links TRBV2 to TRBJ1-6; D is ambiguous. V was trimmed by 3 bases and J by 14 bases, leaving 11 bases between them. The CDR3 covers 12 residues. Germline V gene sequence: CDR1 SNHLY, CDR2 FYNNEI. CDR3 protein: CASSDRFATLHF. DNA for the CDR3: TGTGCCAGCAGTGACCGGTTTGCAACCCTCCACTTT.

The rearrangement joins TRBV15 to TRBJ2-7; no firm D call. This CDR3 comprises 13 residues. Germline CDR1 is LNHNV and CDR2 is YYDKDF (reference sequence). Trimming took 0 bases from V and 0 from J, leaving 3 bases between them. The CDR3 loop is CATSRDSSYEQYF. The CDR3, as DNA: TGTGCCACCAGCAGAGATTCCTCCTACGAGCAGTACTTC.